Below are 27 T cell receptor beta chains sequenced from a single sample in a study of Graves' ophthalmopathy and Graves' hyperthyroidism. The TCR beta CDR3 regions underwent amplification from RNA transcripts. The workflow started with a first-round RT-PCR run with HTBI primers and then moved on to a second-round multiplex PCR. One entry per CDR3 protein results from TCRdb running MiXCR on the multiplex PCR reads. The sample lists around 1.1 million distinct CDR3 sequences, 35% to 40% occurring once. Sample: peripheral blood or thyroid tissue (not recorded which). These receptor sequences come from an adult man with Graves' hyperthyroidism.

This clonotype was counted many times. The rearrangement links TRBV9 to TRBJ1-1; no clear D. V was shortened by 5 bases and J by 0 bases, with 5 bases between the two germline ends. The CDR3 length is 12 residues. Germline V CDR1 and CDR2: SGDLS, YYNGEE. CDR3 sequence: CASSGLNTEAFF. CDR3 sequence (DNA): TGTGCCAGCAGTGGGTTGAACACTGAAGCTTTCTTT. Complete variable domain (other parts from reference TRBV9 and TRBJ1-1): DSGVTQTPKHLITATGQRVTLRCSPRSGDLSVYWYQQSLDQGLQFLIQYYNGEERAKGNILERFSAQQFPDLHSELNLSSLELGDSALYFCASSGLNTEAFFGQGTRLTVV.

Note on this clonotype: Sequence at one end of the junction differs from germline and may be a read error. The chain combines TRBV10-2 with TRBJ2-2; D is perhaps TRBD1 (6 bases). Germline CDR1 and CDR2: WSHSY and SAAADI. The CDR3 has 13 amino acids. CDR3 loop: CASTAQGIGELFF. CDR3 coding DNA: TGTGCCAGCACTGCTCAGGGGATCGGGGAGCTGTTTTTT.

This clonotype was observed a few times. The genes are TRBV18 and TRBJ1-1; the D is unclear. Germline-derived CDR1 and CDR2 are KGHSH and LQKENI. Trimming stripped 0 bases from V and 0 bases from J, with 5 bases between. This CDR3 contains 14 residues. CDR3 sequence (DNA): TGTGCCAGCTCACCACCCCCCATGAACACTGAAGCTTTCTTT. It yields the protein CASSPPPMNTEAFF.

The CDR3 loop is CASSSPLTGLRYEQYF. CDR3 DNA sequence: TGTGCCAGCAGCTCTCCATTAACGGGACTGCGCTACGAGCAGTACTTC. The chain employs TRBV5-6 and TRBJ2-7; D is perhaps TRBD2 (6 bases). CDR1 and CDR2 from the germline V gene are SGHDT and YYEEEE. V lost 3 bases to trimming and J lost 3 bases, with 19 bases between them. The CDR3 spans 16 residues.

Points on this clonotype: Sequence at one end of the junction differs from germline and may be a read error. The chain is built from TRBV10-2 and TRBJ1-2, with D perhaps matching TRBD1 (5 bases). Germline lookup yields CDR1 WSHSY and CDR2 SAAADI. There are 15 residues in the CDR3. The CDR3 DNA sequence: TGTGCCAGCAGCCAGCATACTTGGACAACGGATGGCTACACCTTC. Translated: CASSQHTWTTDGYTF.

This clonotype was detected many times. V and J are TRBV20-1 and TRBJ1-1; 8 bases are shared with TRBD1. The V gene end was trimmed by 0 bases and the J gene end by 1 base; junction bases not matched to a gene: 4. The CDR3 length is 15 residues. The V gene's germline CDR1 is DFQATT and CDR2 SNEGSKA (reference sequence). The CDR3 loop reads CSARDGGTGNTEAFF. CDR3 coding DNA: TGCAGTGCTAGAGATGGGGGGACAGGGAACACTGAAGCTTTCTTT.

The V and J genes are TRBV7-9 and TRBJ1-3, with D possibly matching TRBD1 (5 bases). V was shortened by 5 bases and J by 0 bases, with 14 bases between the two germline ends. The CDR3 is made up of 16 amino acids. CDR1 and CDR2 from the germline V gene are SEHNR and FQNEAQ (reference sequence). The CDR3 sequence: CASSPRGASSGNTIYF. For the CDR3, the DNA is TGTGCCAGCAGCCCTCGAGGGGCTTCCTCTGGAAACACCATATATTTT.

The gene calls are TRBV29-1 and TRBJ1-2; 7 bases align to TRBD1. The CDR3 loop spans 11 amino acids. Looked up from germline, CDR1 is SQVTM and CDR2 is ANQGSEA. V was pared by 8 bases and J by 4 bases, with 4 bases of the junction left unmatched. The CDR3 is CSSRDSYGYTF. CDR3 bases: TGCAGCAGCCGGGACAGCTATGGCTACACCTTC.

This chain links TRBV10-3 with TRBJ2-5; D is tentatively TRBD1 or TRBD2 (5 bases each). Germline V gene sequence: CDR1 ENHRY, CDR2 SYGVKD. The V and J ends lost 4 bases and 2 bases respectively, with 11 bases between them. This CDR3 has 14 amino acids. CDR3 nucleotide sequence: TGTGCCATCAGTGGAGGCGAGGGGCAAGAGACCCAGTACTTC. Translated: CAISGGEGQETQYF.

A word on this clonotype: A much larger clone lies a single base off, so this may be a read error. The chain links TRBV20-1 to TRBJ2-7; 7 nucleotides align to TRBD1. The last part of the DNA fits TRBJ2-1 better; the J call may be wrong. Germline V CDR1 and CDR2: DFQATT, SNEGSKA (reference sequence). The CDR3 sequence is 13 residues long. The DNA of the CDR3 is TGCAGTGCAGTTCGGGACAGCACCTACGAGCAGTTCTTC. It translates to CSAVRDSTYEQFF.

The V call is TRBV7-2, the J call TRBJ1-3; a weak D match, TRBD1 (6 bases). Germline V gene lookup returns CDR1 SGHTA and CDR2 FQGNSA. The germline V and J ends were trimmed by 1 base and 4 bases, with 11 bases remaining between them. The CDR3 consists of 15 residues. The CDR3 protein is CASSLGGGTGNTIYF. DNA for the CDR3: TGTGCCAGCAGCTTAGGAGGGGGGACAGGAAACACCATATATTTT. Supplemented by reference TRBV7-2 and TRBJ1-3, the full variable domain reads GAGVSQSPSNKVTEKGKDVELRCDPISGHTALYWYRQSLGQGLEFLIYFQGNSAPDKSGLPSDRFSAERTGGSVSTLTIQRTQQEDSAVYLCASSLGGGTGNTIYFGEGSWLTVV.

Ten or more counts support this clonotype. The chain has TRBV7-9 and TRBJ1-5; D might be TRBD1 (5 bases). This CDR3 comprises 15 residues. The germline CDR1 and CDR2 sequences are SEHNR and FQNEAQ (reference sequence). The germline V and J ends were trimmed by 4 bases and 7 bases, with 17 bases remaining between them. CDR3 sequence: CASSSPGLPGQPQHF. CDR3 sequence (DNA): TGTGCCAGCAGCTCTCCGGGACTGCCTGGGCAGCCCCAGCATTTT.

The chain recombines TRBV2 with TRBJ1-5; D is ambiguous. V lost 8 bases, J lost 9 bases, and 14 bases lay in between. The germline CDR1 and CDR2 sequences are SNHLY and FYNNEI. The CDR3 extends over 12 amino acids. This CDR3 reads CASAPALRPQHF. In DNA form, the CDR3 reads TGTGCCAGCGCTCCGGCCCTCCGGCCCCAGCATTTT.

This clonotype showed up just once. The germline gene is not matched at one end of the junction; a read error may be the cause. The CDR3 DNA is TGCGCCAGCAGCTCGGGACAGGGGTGGCAAGAGACCCAGTACTTC. Amino acid sequence: CASSSGQGWQETQYF. This sequence joins TRBV7-8 and TRBJ2-5, with 10 bases that match TRBD1. Germline V gene lookup returns CDR1 SGHVS and CDR2 FQNEAQ. The CDR3 spans 15 residues.

This clonotype was found many times. The V gene is TRBV7-6, the J gene TRBJ1-4; D call uncertain. CDR3 length: 12 amino acids. Trimming removed 5 bases from V and 11 bases from J, with 12 bases in between. The germline CDR1 and CDR2 sequences are SGHVS and FNYEAQ. This chain's CDR3 is CASSRGVGKLFF. The CDR3 DNA reads as TGTGCCAGCAGCCGTGGGGTGGGGAAACTGTTTTTT.

This clonotype was detected only a few times. The J gene is TRBJ2-7, the V gene TRBV12-3 or TRBV12-4, with 7 bases matching TRBD1. This CDR3 comprises 14 residues. J lost 3 bases, V lost 3 bases, and 5 bases had no gene match. CDR3 residues: CASSLGQSNYEQYF. DNA for the CDR3: TGTGCCAGCAGTTTGGGACAGAGTAACTACGAGCAGTACTTC.

This clonotype appeared a few times. V usage is TRBV20-1 and J usage is TRBJ2-2, with unresolved D. The CDR3 totals 14 residues. Germline assignment: CDR1 DFQATT and CDR2 SNEGSKA (reference sequence). Trimming stripped 0 bases from V and 0 bases from J, with 5 bases between. The CDR3 loop reads CSARDVANTGELFF. CDR3 nucleotide sequence: TGCAGTGCTAGAGATGTCGCGAACACCGGGGAGCTGTTTTTT.

In its sample, this clonotype was seen a few times. The V and J genes are TRBV12-3 or TRBV12-4 and TRBJ1-5; the D gene is possibly TRBD1 (5 bases). The V end was cut by 7 bases, the J end by 4 bases, with 14 bases between. The CDR3 loop spans 14 amino acids. CDR3 sequence: CASNPSGGNQPQHF. The CDR3, as DNA: TGTGCCAGCAACCCGTCGGGGGGGAATCAGCCCCAGCATTTT.

This clonotype turned up a few times. V usage is TRBV29-1 and J usage is TRBJ2-3, with 8 positions matching TRBD2. From germline, CDR1 is SQVTM and CDR2 ANQGSEA. The junction had 4 bases not matched to a gene; V was cut back by 5 bases and J by 0 bases. This CDR3 has 14 residues. This CDR3 reads CSVMASGSTDTQYF. DNA for the CDR3: TGCAGCGTTATGGCTAGCGGGAGCACAGATACGCAGTATTTT.

This clonotype was counted only a few times. The V call is TRBV19, the J call TRBJ2-7; 8 nucleotides match TRBD2. Germline V gene sequence: CDR1 LNHDA, CDR2 SQIVND (reference sequence). Losses at the gene ends were 3 bases for V and 2 bases for J; bases not matched to a gene: 9. There are 16 residues in the CDR3. The CDR3 loop is CASSMNAGGSAYEQYF. The CDR3 coding sequence is TGTGCCAGTAGTATGAATGCGGGAGGTAGTGCCTACGAGCAGTACTTC. Full variable domain (rest looked up from reference TRBV19 and TRBJ2-7): DGGITQSPKYLFRKEGQNVTLSCEQNLNHDAMYWYRQDPGQGLRLIYYSQIVNDFQKGDIAEGYSVSREKKESFPLTVTSAQKNPTAFYLCASSMNAGGSAYEQYFGPGTRLTVT.

The CDR3 region has the DNA TGTGCCAGCAGCTTAGTTGGACAGGGGGCCGGCGGGGAGCTGTTTTTT. This gives the protein CASSLVGQGAGGELFF. The chain is built from TRBV7-9 and TRBJ2-2; 11 bases match TRBD1. Germline CDR1 is SEHNR and CDR2 is FQNEAQ (reference sequence). J lost 7 bases, V lost 1 base, and 5 bases had no gene match. This CDR3 spans 16 amino acids.

As regards this clonotype: It may be a read error: a sequence one base away is much more abundant. The chain joins TRBV19 to TRBJ2-2; tentatively, D is TRBD1 (6 bases). Trimming shortened V by 8 bases and J by 3 bases, and 16 bases separated the two germline ends. CDR3 length: 15 amino acids. Germline CDR1 reads LNHDA; CDR2 reads SQIVND (reference sequence). As DNA, the CDR3 is TGTGCCAGTGCTCCGGGACACCAATACACCGGGGAGCTGTTTTTT. Encoded protein: CASAPGHQYTGELFF.

The gene calls are TRBV10-3 and TRBJ1-1; D might be TRBD1 (5 bases). Germline V gene lookup returns CDR1 ENHRY and CDR2 SYGVKD. The V gene lost 3 bases and the J gene lost 11 bases, with 19 bases spanning the gap. The CDR3 runs 14 residues. CDR3 DNA sequence: TGTGCCATCAGTGACCCGGACAAGAACACTGGGGCTTTCTTT. This codes for CAISDPDKNTGAFF.

The rearrangement uses TRBV7-2 and TRBJ1-2; perhaps TRBD1 as D (6 bases). The V end was cut by 6 bases, the J end by 4 bases, with 12 bases between. CDR1 is SGHTA, CDR2 FQGNSA, per germline. The length of the CDR3 is 13 residues. The CDR3 DNA reads as TGTGCCAGCAGATTGGACAGCTTCTATGGCTACACCTTC. This sequence encodes CASRLDSFYGYTF.

This clonotype occurred many times. One junction end does not reproduce the germline sequence, and a read error may be involved. The rearrangement joins TRBV5-1 to TRBJ1-5; D may be TRBD1 (5 bases). Germline CDR1 reads SGHRS; CDR2 reads YFSETQ. The CDR3 extends over 14 amino acids. The CDR3 sequence: CASSPRGSGQPQHF. CDR3 nucleotides: TGTGCCAGCAGCCCCCGGGGCTCGGGGCAGCCCCAGCATTTT.

With respect to this clonotype: No conserved phenylalanine or tryptophan is present at the end of the CDR3, so a read error is the likely explanation. V gene TRBV7-2 combines with J gene TRBJ1-1; tentative D call: TRBD1 (6 bases). Germline CDR1 SGHTA, CDR2 FQGNSA. There are 10 residues in the CDR3. V dropped 6 bases and J dropped 11 bases, with 10 bases sitting between them. CDR3 amino acids: CASSRGQAFY. The CDR3 DNA follows: TGTGCCAGCAGTCGAGGACAGGCTTTCTAT.

This clonotype appeared many times. The chain joins TRBV19 to TRBJ1-5; a possible D gene is TRBD1 (6 bases). This CDR3 contains 15 residues. Germline CDR1 is LNHDA and CDR2 is SQIVND (reference sequence). Trimming stripped 5 bases from V and 0 bases from J, with 11 bases between. The DNA for the CDR3 is TGTGCCAGTAGTGGACAGCTTAATAGCAATCAGCCCCAGCATTTT. It yields the protein CASSGQLNSNQPQHF.